This T cell receptor beta chain was recorded in a study of early stage breast cancer tumors. Sequencing used immunoSEQ multiplex PCR; TCRdb keeps in-frame clones, though not all of them. This repertoire shows 25,000 to 35,000 clones, more than 80% found once; its top ten account for about 13%. Germline values: CDR1 SGHRS, CDR2 YFSETQ. The V segment lost 4 bases and the J segment 8 bases; nucleotides outside the gene matches: 6. The CDR3 runs 15 residues. Sequenced input: blood. The genes are TRBV5-1 and TRBJ2-1; TRBD2 matches 13 bases. The receptor comes from a person aged 55 to 75 with breast cancer. For the CDR3, the DNA is TGCGCCAGCAGCCCGGGACTAGCGGGAACCGATGAGCAGTTCTTC. Residues: CASSPGLAGTDEQFF.